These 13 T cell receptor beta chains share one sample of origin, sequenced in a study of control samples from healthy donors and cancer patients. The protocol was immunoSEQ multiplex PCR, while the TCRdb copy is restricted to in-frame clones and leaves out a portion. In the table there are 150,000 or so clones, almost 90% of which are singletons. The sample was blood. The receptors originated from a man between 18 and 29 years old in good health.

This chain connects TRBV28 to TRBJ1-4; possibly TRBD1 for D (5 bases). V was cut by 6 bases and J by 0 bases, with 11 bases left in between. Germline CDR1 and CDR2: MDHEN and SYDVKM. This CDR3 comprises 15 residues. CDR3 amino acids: CASRVGGATNEKLFF. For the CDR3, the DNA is TGTGCCAGCAGAGTCGGGGGGGCAACTAATGAAAAACTGTTTTTT.

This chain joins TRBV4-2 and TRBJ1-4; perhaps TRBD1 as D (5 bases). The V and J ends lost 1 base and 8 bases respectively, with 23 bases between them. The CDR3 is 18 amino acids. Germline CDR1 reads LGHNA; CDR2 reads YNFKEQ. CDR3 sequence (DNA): TGTGCCAGCAGCCAAGTTGTGTCCCGCGGCCAGGGAGGAGAAAAACTGTTTTTT. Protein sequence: CASSQVVSRGQGGEKLFF.

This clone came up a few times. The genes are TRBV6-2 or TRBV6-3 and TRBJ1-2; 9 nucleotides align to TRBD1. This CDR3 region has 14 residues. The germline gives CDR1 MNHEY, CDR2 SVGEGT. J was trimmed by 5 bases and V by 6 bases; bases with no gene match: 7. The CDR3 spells CASSGTDRGYGYTF. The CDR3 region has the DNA TGTGCCAGCAGCGGAACCGACAGGGGGTATGGCTACACCTTC.

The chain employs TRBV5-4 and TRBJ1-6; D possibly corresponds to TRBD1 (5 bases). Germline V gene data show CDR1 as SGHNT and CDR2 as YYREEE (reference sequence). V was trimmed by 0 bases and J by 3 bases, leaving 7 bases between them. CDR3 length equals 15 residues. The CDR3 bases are TGTGCCAGCAGCTTGGGACAGAACTATAATTCACCCCTCCACTTT. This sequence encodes CASSLGQNYNSPLHF.

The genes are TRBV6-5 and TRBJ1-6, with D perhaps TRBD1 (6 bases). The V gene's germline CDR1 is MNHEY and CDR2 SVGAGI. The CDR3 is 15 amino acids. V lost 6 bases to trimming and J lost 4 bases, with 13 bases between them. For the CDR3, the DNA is TGTGCCAGCAGGAGAGGACAGTATTATAATTCACCCCTCCACTTT. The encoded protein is CASRRGQYYNSPLHF.

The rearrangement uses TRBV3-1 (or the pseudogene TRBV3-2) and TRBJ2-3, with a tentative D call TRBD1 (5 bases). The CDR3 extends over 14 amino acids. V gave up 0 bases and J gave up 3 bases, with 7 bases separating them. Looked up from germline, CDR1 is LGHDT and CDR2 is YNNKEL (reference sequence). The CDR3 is CASSQDPGTDTQYF. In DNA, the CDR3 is TGTGCCAGCAGCCAAGACCCAGGGACAGATACGCAGTATTTT.

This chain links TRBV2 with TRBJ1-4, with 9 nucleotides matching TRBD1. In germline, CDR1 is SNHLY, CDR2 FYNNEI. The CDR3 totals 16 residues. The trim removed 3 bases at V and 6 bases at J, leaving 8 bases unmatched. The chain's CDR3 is CASSDRDRVIDEKLFF. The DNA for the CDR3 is TGTGCCAGCAGTGATCGGGACAGGGTGATCGATGAAAAACTGTTTTTT.

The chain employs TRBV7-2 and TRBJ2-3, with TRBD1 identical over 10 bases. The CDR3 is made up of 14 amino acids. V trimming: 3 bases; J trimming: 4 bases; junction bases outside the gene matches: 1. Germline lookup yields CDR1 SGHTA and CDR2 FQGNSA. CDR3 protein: CASSFGQGADTQYF. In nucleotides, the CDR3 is TGTGCCAGCAGCTTTGGACAGGGGGCAGATACGCAGTATTTT.

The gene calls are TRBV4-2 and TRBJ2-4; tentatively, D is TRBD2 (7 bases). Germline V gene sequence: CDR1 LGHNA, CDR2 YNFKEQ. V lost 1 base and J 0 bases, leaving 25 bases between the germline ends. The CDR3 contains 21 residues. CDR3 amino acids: CASSQVRGGSWGQIAKNIQYF. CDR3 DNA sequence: TGTGCCAGCAGCCAAGTAAGGGGGGGTAGCTGGGGCCAAATAGCCAAAAACATTCAGTACTTC.

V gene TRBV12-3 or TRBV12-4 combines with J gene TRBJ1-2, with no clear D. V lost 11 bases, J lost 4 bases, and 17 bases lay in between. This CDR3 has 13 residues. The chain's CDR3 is CAVAADGSYGYTF. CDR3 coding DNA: TGTGCCGTGGCGGCAGACGGGTCCTATGGCTACACCTTC.

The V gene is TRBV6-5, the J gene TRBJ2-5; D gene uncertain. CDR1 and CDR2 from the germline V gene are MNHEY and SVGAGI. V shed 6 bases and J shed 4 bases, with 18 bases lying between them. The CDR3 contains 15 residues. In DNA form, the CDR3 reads TGTGCCAGCAGGCCCCGGGCACAGTGGGGAGAGACCCAGTACTTC. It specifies CASRPRAQWGETQYF.

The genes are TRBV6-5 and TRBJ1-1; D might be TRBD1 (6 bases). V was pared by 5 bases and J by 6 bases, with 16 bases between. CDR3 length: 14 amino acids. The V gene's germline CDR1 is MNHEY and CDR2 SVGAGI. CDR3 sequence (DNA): TGTGCCAGCAGTCAGGACAGTTATGGGGCTGAAGCTTTCTTT. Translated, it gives CASSQDSYGAEAFF.

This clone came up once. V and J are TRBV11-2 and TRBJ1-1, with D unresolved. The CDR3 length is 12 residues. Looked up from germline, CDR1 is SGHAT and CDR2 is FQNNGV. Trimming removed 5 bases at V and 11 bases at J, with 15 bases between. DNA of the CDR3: TGTGCCAGCAGCCGCGAAGGTCTGAAGGCTTTCTTT. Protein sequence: CASSREGLKAFF.